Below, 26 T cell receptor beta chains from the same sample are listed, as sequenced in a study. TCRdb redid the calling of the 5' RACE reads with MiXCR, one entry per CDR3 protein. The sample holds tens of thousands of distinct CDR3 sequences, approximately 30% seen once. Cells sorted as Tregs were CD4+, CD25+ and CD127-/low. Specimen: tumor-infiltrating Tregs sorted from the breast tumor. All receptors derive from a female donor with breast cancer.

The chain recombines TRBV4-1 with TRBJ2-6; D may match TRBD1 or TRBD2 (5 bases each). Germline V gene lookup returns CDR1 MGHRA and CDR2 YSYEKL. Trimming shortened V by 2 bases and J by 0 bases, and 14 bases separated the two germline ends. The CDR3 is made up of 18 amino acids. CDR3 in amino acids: CASSQLGRDVSGANVLTF. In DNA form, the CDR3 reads TGCGCCAGCAGCCAACTTGGACGGGACGTCTCTGGGGCCAACGTCCTGACTTTC.

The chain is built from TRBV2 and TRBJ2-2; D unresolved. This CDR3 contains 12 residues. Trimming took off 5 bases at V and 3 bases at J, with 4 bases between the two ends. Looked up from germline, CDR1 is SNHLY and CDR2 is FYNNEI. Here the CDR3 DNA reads TGTGCCAGCAGTCCTGACACCGGGGAGCTGTTTTTT. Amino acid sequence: CASSPDTGELFF.

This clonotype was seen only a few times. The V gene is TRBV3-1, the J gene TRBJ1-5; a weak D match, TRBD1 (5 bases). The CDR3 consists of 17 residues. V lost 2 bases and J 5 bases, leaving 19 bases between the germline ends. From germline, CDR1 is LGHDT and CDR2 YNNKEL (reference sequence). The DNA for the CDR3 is TGTGCCAGCAGCCAAAGCGGAGGGGCCAGCCGATATCAGCCCCAGCATTTT. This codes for CASSQSGGASRYQPQHF.

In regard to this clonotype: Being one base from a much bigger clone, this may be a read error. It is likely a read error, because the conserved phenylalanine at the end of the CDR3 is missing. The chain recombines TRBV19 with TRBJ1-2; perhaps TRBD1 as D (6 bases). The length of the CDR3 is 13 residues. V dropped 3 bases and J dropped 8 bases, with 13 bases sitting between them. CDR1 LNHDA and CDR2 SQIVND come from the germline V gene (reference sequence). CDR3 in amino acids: CASSIARTDGYTL. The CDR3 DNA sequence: TGTGCCAGTAGTATCGCTCGGACAGACGGCTACACCCTC.

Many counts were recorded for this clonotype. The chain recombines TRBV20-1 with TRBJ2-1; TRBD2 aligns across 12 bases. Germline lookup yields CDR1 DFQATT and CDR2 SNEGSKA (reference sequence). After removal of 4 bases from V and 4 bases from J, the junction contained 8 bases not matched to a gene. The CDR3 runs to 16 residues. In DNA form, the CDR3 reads TGCAGTGCTAAGTCCCTAGCGGGAGGGATATACAATGAGCAGTTCTTC. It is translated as CSAKSLAGGIYNEQFF.

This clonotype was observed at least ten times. The CDR3 is CASSNRREAFF. Here the CDR3 DNA reads TGTGCCAGCAGTAACAGGCGGGAAGCTTTCTTT. The chain carries TRBV28 and TRBJ1-1; TRBD1 is a possible D gene (5 bases). V was clipped by 5 bases and J by 8 bases, with 9 bases between them. Germline V gene data show CDR1 as MDHEN and CDR2 as SYDVKM. The CDR3 has 11 amino acids.

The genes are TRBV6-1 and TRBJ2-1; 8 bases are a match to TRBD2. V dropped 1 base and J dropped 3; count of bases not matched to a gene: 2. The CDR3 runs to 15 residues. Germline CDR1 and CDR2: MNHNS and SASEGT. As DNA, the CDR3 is TGTGCCAGCAGTGAAGGGACTAGCTTCTACAATGAGCAGTTCTTC. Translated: CASSEGTSFYNEQFF.

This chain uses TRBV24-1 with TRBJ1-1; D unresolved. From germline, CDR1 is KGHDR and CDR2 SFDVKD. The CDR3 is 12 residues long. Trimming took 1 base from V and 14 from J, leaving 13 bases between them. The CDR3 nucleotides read TGTGCCACCAGTGATTTTGAGGGATTCGCCTTCTTT. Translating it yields CATSDFEGFAFF.

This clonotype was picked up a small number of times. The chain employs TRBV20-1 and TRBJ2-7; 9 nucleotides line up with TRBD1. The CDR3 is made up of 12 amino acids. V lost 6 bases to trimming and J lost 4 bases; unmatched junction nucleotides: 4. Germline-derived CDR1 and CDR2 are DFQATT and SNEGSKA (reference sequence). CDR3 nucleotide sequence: TGCAGTGCCATCGACAGGGGGTACGAGCAGTACTTC. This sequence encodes CSAIDRGYEQYF.

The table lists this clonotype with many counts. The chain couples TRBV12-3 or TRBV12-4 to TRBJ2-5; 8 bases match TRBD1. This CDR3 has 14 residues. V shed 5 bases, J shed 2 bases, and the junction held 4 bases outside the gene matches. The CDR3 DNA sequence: TGTGCCAGCAGTAATTACAGGGGGCAAGAGACCCAGTACTTC. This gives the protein CASSNYRGQETQYF.

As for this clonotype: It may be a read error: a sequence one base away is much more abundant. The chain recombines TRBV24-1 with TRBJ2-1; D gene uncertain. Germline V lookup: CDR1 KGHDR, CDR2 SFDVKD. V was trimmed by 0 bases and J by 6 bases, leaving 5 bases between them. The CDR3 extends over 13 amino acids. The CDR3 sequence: CATSDLQSNEQFF. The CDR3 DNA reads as TGTGCCACCAGTGATTTGCAAAGCAATGAGCAGTTCTTC.

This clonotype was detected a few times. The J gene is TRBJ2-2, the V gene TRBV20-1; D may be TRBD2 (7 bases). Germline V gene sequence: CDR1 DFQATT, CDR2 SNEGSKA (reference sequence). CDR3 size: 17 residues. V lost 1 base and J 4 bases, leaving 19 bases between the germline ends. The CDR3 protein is CSARGAGADFTTGELFF. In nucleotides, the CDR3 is TGCAGTGCTAGAGGGGCGGGGGCAGACTTTACCACCGGGGAGCTGTTTTTT.

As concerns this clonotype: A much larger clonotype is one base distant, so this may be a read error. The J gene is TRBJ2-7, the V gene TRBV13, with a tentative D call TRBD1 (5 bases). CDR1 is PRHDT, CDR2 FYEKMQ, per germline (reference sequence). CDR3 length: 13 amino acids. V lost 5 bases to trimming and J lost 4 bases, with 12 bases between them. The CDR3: CASSRQQGYEQYF. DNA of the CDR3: TGTGCCAGCAGCCGACAGCAGGGATACGAGCAGTACTTC. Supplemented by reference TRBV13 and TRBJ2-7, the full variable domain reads AAGVIQSPRHLIKEKRETATLKCYPIPRHDTVYWYQQGPGQDPQFLISFYEKMQSDKGSIPDRFSAQQFSDYHSELNMSSLELGDSALYFCASSRQQGYEQYFGPGTRLTVT.

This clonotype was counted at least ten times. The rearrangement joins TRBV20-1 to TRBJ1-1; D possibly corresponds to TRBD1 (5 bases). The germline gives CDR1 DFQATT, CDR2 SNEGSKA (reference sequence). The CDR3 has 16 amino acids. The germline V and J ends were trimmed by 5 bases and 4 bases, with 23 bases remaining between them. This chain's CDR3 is CSAPPAGRDGGTEAFF. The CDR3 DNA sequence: TGCAGTGCTCCTCCCGCAGGGAGAGATGGTGGCACTGAAGCTTTCTTT.

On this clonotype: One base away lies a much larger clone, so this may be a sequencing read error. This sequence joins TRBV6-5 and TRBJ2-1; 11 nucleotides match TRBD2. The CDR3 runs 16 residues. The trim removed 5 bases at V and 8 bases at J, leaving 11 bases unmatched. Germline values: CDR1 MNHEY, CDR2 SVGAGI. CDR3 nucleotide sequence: TGTGCCAGCAGTCCCTTAGCGGGAGGGACCTCACATGAGCAGTTCTTC. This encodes CASSPLAGGTSHEQFF.

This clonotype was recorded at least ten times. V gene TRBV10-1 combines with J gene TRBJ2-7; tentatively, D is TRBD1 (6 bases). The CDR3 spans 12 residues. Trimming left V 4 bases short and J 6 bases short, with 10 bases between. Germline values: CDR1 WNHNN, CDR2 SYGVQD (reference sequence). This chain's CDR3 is CASSADSREQYF. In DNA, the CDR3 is TGCGCCAGCAGTGCGGACAGCCGCGAGCAGTACTTC.

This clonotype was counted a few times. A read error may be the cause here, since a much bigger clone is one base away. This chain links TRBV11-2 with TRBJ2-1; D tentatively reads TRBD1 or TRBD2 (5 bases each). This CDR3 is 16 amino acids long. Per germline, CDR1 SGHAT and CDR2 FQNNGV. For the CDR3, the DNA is TGTGTCAGCAGCTTGTACTGGGGGAGCTCCTACAATGAGCAGTTCTTC. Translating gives CVSSLYWGSSYNEQFF.

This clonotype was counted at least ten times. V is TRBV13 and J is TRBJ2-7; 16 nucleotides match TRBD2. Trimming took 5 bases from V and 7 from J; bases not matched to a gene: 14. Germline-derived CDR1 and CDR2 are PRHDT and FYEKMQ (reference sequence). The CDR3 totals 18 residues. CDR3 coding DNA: TGTGCCAGCAGCGGCCTAACCGGGACTAGCGGGAGGGCCGGTGAGCAGTACTTC. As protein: CASSGLTGTSGRAGEQYF.

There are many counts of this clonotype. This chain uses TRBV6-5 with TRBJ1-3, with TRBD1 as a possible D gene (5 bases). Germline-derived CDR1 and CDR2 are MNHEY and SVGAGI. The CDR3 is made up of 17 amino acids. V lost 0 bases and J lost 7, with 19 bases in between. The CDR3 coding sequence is TGTGCCAGCAGTTACTCGAGGTCGGGGCAGGAGGAGAACACCATATATTTT. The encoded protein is CASSYSRSGQEENTIYF.

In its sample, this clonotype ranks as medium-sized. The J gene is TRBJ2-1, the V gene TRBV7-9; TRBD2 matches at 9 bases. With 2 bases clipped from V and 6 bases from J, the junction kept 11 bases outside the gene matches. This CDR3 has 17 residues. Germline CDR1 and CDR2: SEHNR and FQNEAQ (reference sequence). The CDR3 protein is CASSLPALAGSRNEQFF. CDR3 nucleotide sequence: TGTGCCAGCAGCTTACCAGCCCTAGCGGGGTCCCGCAATGAGCAGTTCTTC.

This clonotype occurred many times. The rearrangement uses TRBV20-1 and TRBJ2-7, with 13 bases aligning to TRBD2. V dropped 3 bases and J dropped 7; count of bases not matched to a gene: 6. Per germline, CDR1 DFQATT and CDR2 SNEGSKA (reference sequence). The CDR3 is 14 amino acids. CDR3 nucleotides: TGCAGTGCTAGCCCACTAGCGGGAGGGTGGGAGCAGTACTTC. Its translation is CSASPLAGGWEQYF.

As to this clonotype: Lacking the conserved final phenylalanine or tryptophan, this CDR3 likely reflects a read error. The DNA for the CDR3 is TGTGCCAGCAGTTTCTTCCAGGGCTCCTCGGCAACCGGGGAGCTGTTTCTT. Residues: CASSFFQGSSATGELFL. The V and J genes are TRBV6-6 and TRBJ2-2; maybe TRBD1 (5 bases). Trimming took 4 bases from V and 5 from J, leaving 20 bases between them. CDR1 MNHNY and CDR2 SVGAGI come from the germline V gene (reference sequence). This CDR3 is 17 amino acids long.

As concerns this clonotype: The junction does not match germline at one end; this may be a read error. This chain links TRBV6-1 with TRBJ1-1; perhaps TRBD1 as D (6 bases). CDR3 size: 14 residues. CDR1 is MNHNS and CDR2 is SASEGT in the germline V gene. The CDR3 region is CATSEGVRNTEAFF. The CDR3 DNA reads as TGTGCCACCAGTGAGGGGGTTCGAAACACTGAAGCTTTCTTT.

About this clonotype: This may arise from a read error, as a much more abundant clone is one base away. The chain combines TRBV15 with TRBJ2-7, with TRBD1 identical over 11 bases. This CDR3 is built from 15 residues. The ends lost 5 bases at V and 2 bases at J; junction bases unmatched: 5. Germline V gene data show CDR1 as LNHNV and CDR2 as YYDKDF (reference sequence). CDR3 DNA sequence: TGTGCCACCAGCTGGGGACAGGGGGACCCCTACGAGCAGTACTTC. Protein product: CATSWGQGDPYEQYF. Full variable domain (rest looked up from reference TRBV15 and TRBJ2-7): DAMVIQNPRYQVTQFGKPVTLSCSQTLNHNVMYWYQQKSSQAPKLLFHYYDKDFNNEADTPDNFQSRRPNTSFCFLDIRSPGLGDTAMYLCATSWGQGDPYEQYFGPGTRLTVT.

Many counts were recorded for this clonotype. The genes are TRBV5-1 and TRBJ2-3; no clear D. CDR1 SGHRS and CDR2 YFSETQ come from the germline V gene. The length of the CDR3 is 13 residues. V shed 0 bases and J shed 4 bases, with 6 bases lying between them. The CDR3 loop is CASSLGHADTQYF. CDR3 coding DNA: TGCGCCAGCAGCTTGGGGCACGCAGATACGCAGTATTTT.

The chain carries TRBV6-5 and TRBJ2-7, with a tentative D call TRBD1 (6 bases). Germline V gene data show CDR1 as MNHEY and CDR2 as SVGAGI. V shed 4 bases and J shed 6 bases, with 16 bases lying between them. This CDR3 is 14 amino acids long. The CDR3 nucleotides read TGTGCCAGCAGTTGGAACAGGGCCGAAGGCGAGCAGTACTTC. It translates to CASSWNRAEGEQYF.